This is a list of T cell receptor beta chains from one sample in a study of T cell responses to AZD1222 COVID-19 vaccine. Sequencing was performed with immunoSEQ multiplex PCR; in TCRdb, only in-frame clones are kept and a portion is missing. Altogether about 84,000 clones are present, approximately 83% being singletons, with the ten largest covering 10%. Sequences were derived from peripheral blood, sampled 28 days after the second AZD1222 dose. Receptors originate from an adult who received the AZD1222 COVID-19 vaccine. Both conserved end residues are part of each CDR3. Fields, in order: J gene, D gene, clone size, V gene, CDR3 DNA, CDR3 protein. The D gene is left open where the match is weak. For some rows the clone size is stated as once, few or many, or as a class when expanded; others skip it.

J gene: TRBJ2-3; D gene: -; clone size: -; V gene: TRBV7-6; CDR3 DNA: TGTGCCAGCAGCTTAGCCAGCGGGTTAAGCACAGATACGCAGTATTTT; CDR3 protein: CASSLASGLSTDTQYF
J gene: TRBJ2-1; D gene: -; clone size: -; V gene: TRBV2; CDR3 DNA: TGTGCCAGCAGTGACCGGCTGGCAAGTGAGCAGTTCTTC; CDR3 protein: CASSDRLASEQFF
J gene: TRBJ1-2; D gene: -; clone size: -; V gene: TRBV7-9; CDR3 DNA: TGTGCCAGCAGCACCCGGGACACCTATGGCTACACCTTC; CDR3 protein: CASSTRDTYGYTF
J gene: TRBJ1-4; D gene: -; clone size: -; V gene: TRBV28; CDR3 DNA: TGTGCCAGCAGTTTACAGGGGTTTGGACTGTTTTTT; CDR3 protein: CASSLQGFGLFF
J gene: TRBJ1-6; D gene: -; clone size: few; V gene: TRBV19; CDR3 DNA: TGTGCCAGTACGAAACAGGGCGCGGGTTCACCCCTCCACTTT; CDR3 protein: CASTKQGAGSPLHF
J gene: TRBJ2-1; D gene: -; clone size: -; V gene: TRBV7-9; CDR3 DNA: TGTGCCAGCAGCCTTGGGGCTGGGGGGGCCGATCACAATGAGCAGTTCTTC; CDR3 protein: CASSLGAGGADHNEQFF
J gene: TRBJ2-7; D gene: -; clone size: once; V gene: TRBV7-9; CDR3 DNA: TGTGCCAGCAGCTTAGGTTTTCGGGACACTCCCTACGAGCAGTACTTC; CDR3 protein: CASSLGFRDTPYEQYF
J gene: TRBJ1-3; D gene: TRBD1; clone size: -; V gene: TRBV9; CDR3 DNA: TGTGCCAGCAGCGGCCCGGGACAGGGAAACACCATATATTTT; CDR3 protein: CASSGPGQGNTIYF
J gene: TRBJ2-1; D gene: -; clone size: -; V gene: TRBV4-2; CDR3 DNA: TGTGCCAGCAGCCAAGACAGGGGGGACAATGAGCAGTTCTTC; CDR3 protein: CASSQDRGDNEQFF
J gene: TRBJ2-1; D gene: TRBD2; clone size: -; V gene: TRBV11-2; CDR3 DNA: TGTGCCAGCAGCTTAGTGCGGGGGAAATACAATGAGCAGTTCTTC; CDR3 protein: CASSLVRGKYNEQFF
J gene: TRBJ2-3; D gene: TRBD2; clone size: -; V gene: TRBV9; CDR3 DNA: TGTGCCAGCAGCGTAGACCCGACTAGCGGGGGCCTAAGTAGCACAGATACGCAGTATTTT; CDR3 protein: CASSVDPTSGGLSSTDTQYF
J gene: TRBJ1-1; D gene: -; clone size: -; V gene: TRBV10-1; CDR3 DNA: TGCGCCAGCAGTGCGACAGAGGACACTGAAGCTTTCTTT; CDR3 protein: CASSATEDTEAFF
J gene: TRBJ1-4; D gene: -; clone size: -; V gene: TRBV21-1; CDR3 DNA: TGTGCCAGCAGCAAACCCTTTACTAGACAGGGGGCAATTGGGGAAAAACTGTTTTTT; CDR3 protein: CASSKPFTRQGAIGEKLFF
J gene: TRBJ1-1; D gene: -; clone size: -; V gene: TRBV5-8; CDR3 DNA: TGTGCCAGCAGCTTGGGAACCTCAGGGGCTAATGAAGCTTTCTTT; CDR3 protein: CASSLGTSGANEAFF
J gene: TRBJ1-2; D gene: -; clone size: -; V gene: TRBV19; CDR3 DNA: TGTGCCAGTAGGATGGTTAGGGATGGCTATGGCTACACCTTC; CDR3 protein: CASRMVRDGYGYTF
J gene: TRBJ2-3; D gene: -; clone size: once; V gene: TRBV10-3; CDR3 DNA: TGTGCCATCAGTGAAACGATCACAGATACGCAGTATTTT; CDR3 protein: CAISETITDTQYF
J gene: TRBJ2-4; D gene: -; clone size: -; V gene: TRBV5-4; CDR3 DNA: TGTGCCAGCAGCCGCAGGAGCCAGGGCATTCAGTACTTC; CDR3 protein: CASSRRSQGIQYF
J gene: TRBJ2-1; D gene: -; clone size: -; V gene: TRBV4-1; CDR3 DNA: TGCGCCAGCAGCCAAGTCCGCCCGGGACGCAGCTCCTACAATGAGCAGTTCTTC; CDR3 protein: CASSQVRPGRSSYNEQFF
J gene: TRBJ2-5; D gene: -; clone size: -; V gene: TRBV10-3; CDR3 DNA: TGTGCCATCTGTGCGGGGACCCAAGAGACCCAGTACTTC; CDR3 protein: CAICAGTQETQYF
J gene: TRBJ2-2; D gene: TRBD1; clone size: -; V gene: TRBV4-2; CDR3 DNA: TGTGCCAGTGGGACAGGGGGGACGAACACCGGGGAGCTGTTTTTT; CDR3 protein: CASGTGGTNTGELFF
J gene: TRBJ2-7; D gene: -; clone size: -; V gene: TRBV2; CDR3 DNA: TGTGCCAGCAGTGCGCGTGAGTCCAGAGGGGTGGCCGAGCAGTACTTC; CDR3 protein: CASSARESRGVAEQYF
J gene: TRBJ1-6; D gene: -; clone size: -; V gene: TRBV19; CDR3 DNA: TGTGCCAGTAGTATACGGGGGAGCTCCTATAATTCACCCCTCCACTTT; CDR3 protein: CASSIRGSSYNSPLHF
J gene: TRBJ2-5; D gene: TRBD1; clone size: -; V gene: TRBV5-5; CDR3 DNA: TGTGCCAGCAGCCGGGACAGGGAGACGACCCAGTACTTC; CDR3 protein: CASSRDRETTQYF
J gene: TRBJ2-5; D gene: -; clone size: -; V gene: TRBV6-2/TRBV6-3; CDR3 DNA: TGTGCCAGCAGTTACTCAGGGACCCAGTACTTC; CDR3 protein: CASSYSGTQYF
J gene: TRBJ1-2; D gene: -; clone size: -; V gene: TRBV2; CDR3 DNA: TGTGCCAGCACCGGGACCGCTAACTATGGCTACACCTTC; CDR3 protein: CASTGTANYGYTF
J gene: TRBJ2-5; D gene: -; clone size: -; V gene: TRBV6-2/TRBV6-3; CDR3 DNA: TGTGCCAGCAGTTACTCGAACCTGAGAGAGACCCAGTACTTC; CDR3 protein: CASSYSNLRETQYF
J gene: TRBJ1-2; D gene: -; clone size: -; V gene: TRBV19; CDR3 DNA: TGTGCCAGTAGTATTCAAGGGTGGGGGTCCAACTATGGCTACACCTTC; CDR3 protein: CASSIQGWGSNYGYTF
J gene: TRBJ2-5; D gene: -; clone size: -; V gene: TRBV7-9; CDR3 DNA: TGTGCCAGCAGCTTCTTTTCCCAGAGAAAAGAGACCCAGTACTTC; CDR3 protein: CASSFFSQRKETQYF
J gene: TRBJ1-1; D gene: TRBD1; clone size: -; V gene: TRBV5-4; CDR3 DNA: TGTGCCAGCAGCTCAGGGACAGGGCGGTCCACTGAAGCTTTCTTT; CDR3 protein: CASSSGTGRSTEAFF
J gene: TRBJ2-5; D gene: -; clone size: once; V gene: TRBV30; CDR3 DNA: TGTGCCTGGAGTTTGCCAGAGACCCAGTACTTC; CDR3 protein: CAWSLPETQYF
J gene: TRBJ2-1; D gene: -; clone size: -; V gene: TRBV7-6; CDR3 DNA: TGTGCCAGCAGCTTCACTACGGACAGTCACAATGAGCAGTTCTTC; CDR3 protein: CASSFTTDSHNEQFF
J gene: TRBJ1-1; D gene: -; clone size: few; V gene: TRBV27; CDR3 DNA: TGTGCCAGCAGTCCCCCCGGGAGATTGAACACTGAAGCTTTCTTT; CDR3 protein: CASSPPGRLNTEAFF
J gene: TRBJ1-2; D gene: -; clone size: many; V gene: TRBV19; CDR3 DNA: TGTGCCAGTAGTCTCTCAGCGGTTGGCTACACCTTC; CDR3 protein: CASSLSAVGYTF
J gene: TRBJ1-4; D gene: -; clone size: few; V gene: TRBV7-8; CDR3 DNA: TGTGCCAGCAGCTCCTCACGGGGAAAACTGTTTTTT; CDR3 protein: CASSSSRGKLFF
J gene: TRBJ2-7; D gene: -; clone size: -; V gene: TRBV27; CDR3 DNA: TGTGCCAGCAGTTCATCCCCGCCGGGACTCTTCTCCTACGAGCAGTACTTC; CDR3 protein: CASSSSPPGLFSYEQYF
J gene: TRBJ2-4; D gene: -; clone size: -; V gene: TRBV20-1; CDR3 DNA: TGCAGTGCTAGGCCGGGGAACATTCAGTACTTC; CDR3 protein: CSARPGNIQYF
J gene: TRBJ2-2; D gene: -; clone size: -; V gene: TRBV7-9; CDR3 DNA: TGTGCCAGCAGCTTGGTGGGGAACACCGGGGAGCTGTTTTTT; CDR3 protein: CASSLVGNTGELFF
J gene: TRBJ1-6; D gene: -; clone size: few; V gene: TRBV5-1; CDR3 DNA: TGCGCCAGCAGCTTGTTGCCGCGTGATGGGAATTCACCCCTCCACTTT; CDR3 protein: CASSLLPRDGNSPLHF
J gene: TRBJ2-6; D gene: -; clone size: -; V gene: TRBV3-1/TRBV3-2; CDR3 DNA: TGTGCCAGCAGCCAGGGGGAAGGGGCCAACGTCCTGACTTTC; CDR3 protein: CASSQGEGANVLTF
J gene: TRBJ1-6; D gene: TRBD1; clone size: -; V gene: TRBV5-6; CDR3 DNA: TGTGCCAGCAGCCGGACAGGGGTTACGGCACCCCTCCACTTT; CDR3 protein: CASSRTGVTAPLHF
J gene: TRBJ1-3; D gene: -; clone size: -; V gene: TRBV7-9; CDR3 DNA: TGTGCCAGCAGCTTTGTTGACTCTGGAAACACCATATATTTT; CDR3 protein: CASSFVDSGNTIYF
J gene: TRBJ2-7; D gene: -; clone size: -; V gene: TRBV7-9; CDR3 DNA: TGTGCCAGCAGCCCCCTGGTGGGGCAGTACTTC; CDR3 protein: CASSPLVGQYF
J gene: TRBJ2-7; D gene: TRBD1; clone size: -; V gene: TRBV6-5; CDR3 DNA: TGTGCCAGCAACAGGGGGACCCGCTACGAGCAGTACTTC; CDR3 protein: CASNRGTRYEQYF
J gene: TRBJ1-6; D gene: TRBD1; clone size: -; V gene: TRBV18; CDR3 DNA: TGTGCCAGCTCACCTGCCGGGACAGGAGGGGGTTCACCCCTCCACTTT; CDR3 protein: CASSPAGTGGGSPLHF
J gene: TRBJ2-7; D gene: -; clone size: once; V gene: TRBV6-1; CDR3 DNA: TGTGCCAGCAGTGAAGCCCGTCCCGAGCAGTACTTC; CDR3 protein: CASSEARPEQYF
J gene: TRBJ1-3; D gene: TRBD1; clone size: -; V gene: TRBV18; CDR3 DNA: TGTGCCAGCTCACCACGGACAGGTTCTGGAAACACCATATATTTT; CDR3 protein: CASSPRTGSGNTIYF
J gene: TRBJ1-1; D gene: TRBD1; clone size: -; V gene: TRBV3-1/TRBV3-2; CDR3 DNA: TGTGCCAGCAGCAACACAGGGGGCCGGACTGAAGCTTTCTTT; CDR3 protein: CASSNTGGRTEAFF
J gene: TRBJ2-5; D gene: -; clone size: -; V gene: TRBV7-2; CDR3 DNA: TGTGCCAGCAGCTTAAGGTTGGCGAAGGGTTCCCAAGAGACCCAGTACTTC; CDR3 protein: CASSLRLAKGSQETQYF
J gene: TRBJ2-3; D gene: TRBD2; clone size: -; V gene: TRBV7-2; CDR3 DNA: TGTGCCAGCAGCGAGCGGGGGCGGACATGGGAAGCTAGCACAGATACGCAGTATTTT; CDR3 protein: CASSERGRTWEASTDTQYF
J gene: TRBJ2-1; D gene: -; clone size: -; V gene: TRBV15; CDR3 DNA: TGTGCCACCAGCAGAGCAGGTAATGAGCAGTTCTTC; CDR3 protein: CATSRAGNEQFF
J gene: TRBJ1-5; D gene: -; clone size: -; V gene: TRBV15; CDR3 DNA: TGTGCCACCAGCAGAGAAAATCAGCCCCAGCATTTT; CDR3 protein: CATSRENQPQHF
J gene: TRBJ1-2; D gene: TRBD1; clone size: -; V gene: TRBV29-1; CDR3 DNA: TGCAGCGTTGGACAGGGAACTAACTATGGCTACACCTTC; CDR3 protein: CSVGQGTNYGYTF
J gene: TRBJ1-4; D gene: -; clone size: few; V gene: TRBV4-2; CDR3 DNA: TGTGCCAGCAGCCCGCATGACCTGGGGGGGGTGGGGGTTGGCGAAAAACTGTTTTTT; CDR3 protein: CASSPHDLGGVGVGEKLFF
J gene: TRBJ1-5; D gene: -; clone size: -; V gene: TRBV2; CDR3 DNA: TGTGCCAGCAGCACCAGACAGGATAGCAATCAGCCCCAGCATTTT; CDR3 protein: CASSTRQDSNQPQHF
J gene: TRBJ1-5; D gene: TRBD1; clone size: once; V gene: TRBV6-6; CDR3 DNA: TGTGCCAGCAGTTTGGACAGGGCCAATCAGCCCCAGCATTTT; CDR3 protein: CASSLDRANQPQHF
J gene: TRBJ2-7; D gene: TRBD1; clone size: -; V gene: TRBV11-2; CDR3 DNA: TGTGCCAGCAGCTTATCCGCAGGGGGTATCTACGAGCAGTACTTC; CDR3 protein: CASSLSAGGIYEQYF
J gene: TRBJ2-3; D gene: TRBD2; clone size: -; V gene: TRBV5-1; CDR3 DNA: TGCGCCAGCAGACTAGGACTAGCGAGACCCACAGATACGCAGTATTTT; CDR3 protein: CASRLGLARPTDTQYF